This TCR beta chain stems from a study of blood T cell repertoires in COVID-19. Background on the study: Collection of acute and convalescent COVID-19 samples took place in the United States, Italy and Spain. Sample material is recorded as cDNA or gDNA derived from T cells, B-cell-depleted T cells, or PBMCs.

Original analysis: Scientists estimated how many nucleated cells there were by amplifying reference gene primers. Assay used: immunoSEQ multiplex PCR; TCRdb lists only in-frame clones, some missing. D and trimming come from the DNA, and the V and J calls and clone size come from that table. The sample consists of more than 200,000 clones, roughly 90% of them appearing once. There are 13 residues in the CDR3. V gene TRBV1 combines with J gene TRBJ1-1; the D call in the table, TRBD1, was not verified against the DNA. TRBV1 is a pseudogene locus. Sequenced sample: peripheral blood. This clonotype was sampled from a man between 65 and 85 years old with acute or convalescent COVID-19. CDR3 protein: CTSSPGMNTEAFF. The CDR3 nucleotides are TGCACCAGCAGCCCAGGCATGAACACTGAAGCTTTCTTT.